The 14 T cell receptor beta chains below all came from one sample that was sequenced in a study of T cells in Graves' hyperthyroidism and ophthalmopathy. Amplification targeted TCR beta CDR3 regions from RNA transcripts. First-round RT-PCR of the TCR CDR3 relied on the HTBI primer set. Using its own MiXCR run on the multiplex PCR reads, TCRdb lists one record per CDR3 protein. Among roughly 400,000 distinct CDR3 sequences listed, more than 13% were seen once. Source material: blood. The receptors stem from a man in his forties or fifties with Graves' ophthalmopathy.

In this sample, this clonotype turned up many times. The chain links TRBV28 to TRBJ1-1; maybe TRBD1 (6 bases). The CDR3 has 14 amino acids. CDR1 is MDHEN, CDR2 SYDVKM, per germline. Trimming took off 6 bases at V and 1 base at J, with 12 bases between the two ends. CDR3 DNA: TGTGCCAGCAGGTACCGGGACACGAACACTGAAGCTTTCTTT. It codes for CASRYRDTNTEAFF.

This clonotype was counted ten times or more. This chain joins TRBV9 and TRBJ2-1; 8 bases map to TRBD2. Germline CDR1 is SGDLS and CDR2 is YYNGEE. The trim removed 0 bases at V and 6 bases at J, leaving 8 bases unmatched. There are 16 residues in the CDR3. As DNA, the CDR3 is TGTGCCAGCAGCGTAGTATTTTCGGCGGGAGGCAATGAGCAGTTCTTC. Translating it yields CASSVVFSAGGNEQFF.

A few counts support this clonotype. This chain connects TRBV7-9 to TRBJ1-2; no firm D call. The V and J ends lost 5 bases and 4 bases respectively, with 17 bases between them. The CDR3 has 15 amino acids. Germline V CDR1 and CDR2: SEHNR, FQNEAQ (reference sequence). The CDR3 coding sequence is TGTGCCAGCAGCATCTCCCCCCCTTGGGGCTATGGCTACACCTTC. Its translation: CASSISPPWGYGYTF.

The rearrangement joins TRBV29-1 to TRBJ1-4; D not resolved. From germline, CDR1 is SQVTM and CDR2 ANQGSEA. The germline V and J ends were trimmed by 5 bases and 8 bases, with 9 bases remaining between them. This CDR3 region has 11 residues. Written as DNA, the CDR3 is TGCAGCGTTTGGTCGTCGGAAAAACTGTTTTTT. Its protein product is CSVWSSEKLFF.

This clonotype was detected a few times. The chain links TRBV6-6 to TRBJ1-3; D unclear. This CDR3 spans 16 amino acids. Germline CDR1 MNHNY, CDR2 SVGAGI (reference sequence). V shed 0 bases and J shed 0 bases, with 9 bases lying between them. DNA of the CDR3: TGTGCCAGCAGTTACTCCGGACCCTTCTCTGGAAACACCATATATTTT. Its protein product is CASSYSGPFSGNTIYF.

Notes on this clonotype: A read error may be the cause here, since a much bigger clone is one base away. The chain carries TRBV29-1 and TRBJ2-7; D gene ambiguous. The CDR3 sequence is 11 residues long. CDR1 is SQVTM and CDR2 is ANQGSEA in the germline V gene. V was clipped by 7 bases and J by 1 base, with 8 bases between them. CDR3 bases: TGCAGCGATGTAGGGTCCTACGAGCAGTACTTC. Translating it yields CSDVGSYEQYF.

V gene TRBV10-3 combines with J gene TRBJ1-1, with TRBD1 matching over 7 bases. V shed 5 bases, J shed 3 bases, and the junction held 3 bases outside the gene matches. The germline V gene encodes CDR1 ENHRY and CDR2 SYGVKD. The CDR3 is 13 residues long. The CDR3 sequence is CAISFDRDTEAFF. The CDR3 region has the DNA TGTGCCATCAGTTTTGACAGGGACACTGAAGCTTTCTTT.

This clonotype was detected many times. The chain has TRBV11-1 and TRBJ2-7; perhaps TRBD1 as D (5 bases). Deletions cut 6 bases from V and 7 bases from J, with 28 bases between. Germline CDR1 reads SGHAT; CDR2 reads FQDESV (reference sequence). There are 17 residues in the CDR3. The CDR3 reads CASSTSTDSWALWEQYF. Written as DNA, the CDR3 is TGTGCCAGCAGTACCTCGACAGACTCCTGGGCCCTTTGGGAGCAGTACTTC.

This clonotype has at least ten counts. The genes are TRBV9 and TRBJ1-5; D gene unclear. Germline V lookup: CDR1 SGDLS, CDR2 YYNGEE. The CDR3 runs to 16 residues. Trimming took off 3 bases at V and 0 bases at J, with 13 bases between the two ends. CDR3 coding DNA: TGTGCCAGCAGCGCACGAACAGTATATAGCAATCAGCCCCAGCATTTT. This sequence encodes CASSARTVYSNQPQHF. Supplemented by reference TRBV9 and TRBJ1-5, the full variable domain reads DSGVTQTPKHLITATGQRVTLRCSPRSGDLSVYWYQQSLDQGLQFLIQYYNGEERAKGNILERFSAQQFPDLHSELNLSSLELGDSALYFCASSARTVYSNQPQHFGDGTRLSIL.

The gene calls are TRBV9 and TRBJ2-5; D ambiguous. Germline CDR1 reads SGDLS; CDR2 reads YYNGEE. The CDR3 has 13 amino acids. V shed 1 base and J shed 1 base, with 5 bases lying between them. CDR3 sequence: CASSVSPQETQYF. CDR3 nucleotide sequence: TGTGCCAGCAGCGTATCCCCCCAAGAGACCCAGTACTTC.

This clonotype has only a few counts. The V and J genes are TRBV19 and TRBJ1-1; weak D call: TRBD1 (5 bases). There are 12 residues in the CDR3. Trimming took off 3 bases at V and 6 bases at J, with 8 bases between the two ends. CDR1 LNHDA and CDR2 SQIVND come from the germline V gene (reference sequence). The CDR3: CASSIRGAEAFF. The CDR3 DNA follows: TGTGCCAGTAGTATTCGGGGGGCTGAAGCTTTCTTT.

This clonotype was observed a few times. This sequence joins TRBV20-1 and TRBJ2-5; TRBD2 matches at 8 bases. With 7 bases clipped from V and 5 bases from J, the junction kept 9 bases outside the gene matches. The germline gives CDR1 DFQATT, CDR2 SNEGSKA (reference sequence). This CDR3 spans 13 amino acids. In DNA, the CDR3 is TGCAGTGTTCCAGCGGGAGAAGGGGAGACCCAGTACTTC. It specifies CSVPAGEGETQYF.

J is TRBJ2-5 and V is TRBV7-6; weak D call: TRBD2 (7 bases). Germline CDR1 reads SGHVS; CDR2 reads FNYEAQ. Trimming pared 1 base from V and 3 bases from J, leaving 15 bases between. The CDR3 covers 16 residues. As DNA, the CDR3 is TGTGCCAGCAGCTTAGGTTTCGGGGGGCTGAAAGAGACCCAGTACTTC. It yields the protein CASSLGFGGLKETQYF.

Many counts were recorded for this clonotype. The rearrangement uses TRBV9 and TRBJ1-1; D gene unclear. Germline lookup yields CDR1 SGDLS and CDR2 YYNGEE. The V and J ends lost 0 bases and 6 bases respectively, with 9 bases between them. The CDR3 is 13 residues long. In DNA form, the CDR3 reads TGTGCCAGCAGCGTAGACCCTTTGGCTGAAGCTTTCTTT. It codes for CASSVDPLAEAFF.